The T cell receptor (beta chain) described here comes from a study of cytomegalovirus exposure and HLA in healthy donors. Overall study findings and caveats: In a later analysis, the majority of CMV-associated beta chains seemingly showed HLA restriction.

Notes on this clone: What it binds is unknown.

In the PCR, 60 Vbeta and 13 Jbeta primers were used. Sequencing used immunoSEQ multiplex PCR; TCRdb keeps in-frame clones, though not all of them. Among some 140,000 clones listed, 73% were seen once. The receptor was isolated from a woman in her 40s in good health and CMV-seronegative. Sequenced input: PBMCs.

CDR3 region: CASRHAGHLLEKLFF. In DNA form, the CDR3 reads TGTGCCAGCAGGCACGCAGGACACTTGCTTGAAAAACTGTTTTTT. The chain uses TRBV6-4 and TRBJ1-4; tentatively, D is TRBD1 (5 bases). This CDR3 contains 15 residues. Germline CDR1 is MRHNA and CDR2 is SNTAGT. V was cut by 6 bases and J by 7 bases, with 18 bases left in between.